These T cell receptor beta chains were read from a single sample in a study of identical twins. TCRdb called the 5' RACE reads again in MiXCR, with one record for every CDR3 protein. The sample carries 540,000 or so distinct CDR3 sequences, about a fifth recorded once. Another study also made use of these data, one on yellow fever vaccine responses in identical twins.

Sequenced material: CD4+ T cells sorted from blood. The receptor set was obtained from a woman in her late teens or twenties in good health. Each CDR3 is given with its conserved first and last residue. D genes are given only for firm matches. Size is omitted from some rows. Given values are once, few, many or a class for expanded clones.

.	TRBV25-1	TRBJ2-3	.	CASSELGLRRSGDTQYF	TGTGCCAGCAGTGAACTAGGACTCCGGCGCTCTGGAGATACGCAGTATTTT
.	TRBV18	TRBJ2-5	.	CASSPPNGVSQETQYF	TGTGCCAGCTCACCACCGAATGGGGTCTCCCAAGAGACCCAGTACTTC
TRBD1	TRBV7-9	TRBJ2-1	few	CASSLVRPGGSYNEQFF	TGTGCCAGCAGCTTAGTCCGGCCAGGGGGTTCCTACAATGAGCAGTTCTTC
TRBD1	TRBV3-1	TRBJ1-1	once	CASSSGTGGTTEAFF	TGTGCCAGCAGTTCCGGGACAGGGGGTACCACTGAAGCTTTCTTT
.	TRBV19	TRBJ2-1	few	CASSMLSTVSLGSYNEQFF	TGTGCCAGTAGTATGTTATCCACTGTTTCTTTGGGTTCCTACAATGAGCAGTTCTTC
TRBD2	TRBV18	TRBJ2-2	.	CASSTRAGAGTGELFF	TGTGCCAGCTCGACCAGAGCGGGGGCCGGCACCGGGGAGCTGTTTTTT
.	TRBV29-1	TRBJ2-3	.	CSVEGWRGPTDTQYF	TGCAGCGTTGAAGGGTGGCGGGGACCCACAGATACGCAGTATTTT
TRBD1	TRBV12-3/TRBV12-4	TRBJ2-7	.	CASRVGTGGYEQYF	TGTGCCAGCAGGGTCGGGACAGGGGGGTACGAGCAGTACTTC
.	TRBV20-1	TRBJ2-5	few	CSAPILQETQYF	TGCAGTGCCCCAATACTACAAGAGACCCAGTACTTC
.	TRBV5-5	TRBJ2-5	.	CASSSGDPYQETQYF	TGTGCCAGCAGCTCAGGGGATCCGTACCAAGAGACCCAGTACTTC
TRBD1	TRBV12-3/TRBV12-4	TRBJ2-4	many	CASSLALGQQENIQYF	TGTGCCAGCAGTTTAGCGCTGGGACAGCAAGAAAACATTCAGTACTTC
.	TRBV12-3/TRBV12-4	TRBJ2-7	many	CASSSLNYEQYF	TGTGCCAGCAGTTCTCTGAACTACGAGCAGTACTTC
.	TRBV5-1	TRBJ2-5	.	CASHRVDFPQETQYF	TGCGCCAGCCACCGGGTCGACTTTCCTCAAGAGACCCAGTACTTC
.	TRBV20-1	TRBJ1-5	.	CSASMSGGNQPQHF	TGCAGTGCTAGTATGTCAGGGGGCAATCAGCCCCAGCATTTT
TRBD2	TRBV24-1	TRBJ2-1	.	CATSDFSGGSFF	TGTGCCACCAGTGATTTCTCGGGGGGGTCGTTCTTC
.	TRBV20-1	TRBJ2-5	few	CSARTMGETQYF	TGCAGTGCACGGACCATGGGGGAGACCCAGTACTTC
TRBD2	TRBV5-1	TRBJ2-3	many	CASYSSGFSTDTQYF	TGCGCCAGCTACTCTAGCGGATTTAGCACAGATACGCAGTATTTT
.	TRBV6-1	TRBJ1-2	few	CASSPRGLSRINGYTF	TGTGCCAGCAGCCCGAGGGGTCTATCACGGATAAATGGCTACACCTTC
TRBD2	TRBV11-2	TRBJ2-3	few	CASSSRLAGARADTQYF	TGTGCCAGCAGCTCCCGACTAGCGGGAGCAAGGGCAGATACGCAGTATTTT
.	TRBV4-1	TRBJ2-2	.	CASSQTGMGTGELFF	TGCGCCAGCAGCCAAACGGGAATGGGCACCGGGGAGCTGTTTTTT
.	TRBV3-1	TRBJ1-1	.	CASSQTSGATEAFF	TGTGCCAGCAGCCAGACCTCAGGGGCCACTGAAGCTTTCTTT
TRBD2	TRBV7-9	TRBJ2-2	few	CASSFAAGGDTGELFF	TGTGCCAGCAGCTTTGCAGCGGGAGGGGACACCGGGGAGCTGTTTTTT
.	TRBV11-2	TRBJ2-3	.	CASSLAGPLGVTQYF	TGTGCCAGCAGCTTAGCAGGTCCGTTGGGAGTAACGCAGTATTTT
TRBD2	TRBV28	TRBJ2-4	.	CASSRGGTSGNIQYF	TGTGCCAGCAGCCGAGGGGGGACTAGCGGTAACATTCAGTACTTC
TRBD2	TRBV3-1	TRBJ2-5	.	CASSQGGLAGKETQYF	TGTGCCAGCAGCCAAGGGGGACTAGCGGGGAAAGAGACCCAGTACTTC
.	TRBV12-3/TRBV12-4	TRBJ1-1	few	CASSPSVMTAFF	TGTGCCAGCAGCCCTAGTGTAATGACTGCTTTCTTT
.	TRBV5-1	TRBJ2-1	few	CASSLNLLGGGNPADEQFF	TGCGCCAGCAGCTTGAACCTGTTAGGGGGGGGCAATCCGGCCGATGAGCAGTTCTTC
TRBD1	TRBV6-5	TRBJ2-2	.	CASSNSGQGSTGELFF	TGTGCCAGCAGTAACTCCGGACAGGGTTCCACCGGGGAGCTGTTTTTT
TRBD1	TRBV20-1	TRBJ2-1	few	CSAPGSGTGSNEQFF	TGCAGTGCCCCCGGGTCCGGGACAGGTTCCAATGAGCAGTTCTTC
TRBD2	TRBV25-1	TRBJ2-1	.	CATTGTSGRAAVYNEQFF	TGTGCCACCACTGGGACTAGCGGGAGGGCCGCGGTATACAATGAGCAGTTCTTC
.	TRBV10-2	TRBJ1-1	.	CASSDTDIEAFF	TGCGCCAGCAGCGATACTGACATTGAAGCTTTCTTT
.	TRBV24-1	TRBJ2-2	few	CATSRTPNTGELFF	TGTGCCACGAGTAGGACACCGAACACCGGGGAGCTGTTTTTT
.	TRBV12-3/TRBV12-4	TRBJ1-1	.	CASSTPGTTKGTEAFF	TGTGCCAGCAGTACCCCCGGGACAACTAAGGGGACTGAAGCTTTCTTT
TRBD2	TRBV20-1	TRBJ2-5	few	CSASGLAGVKETQYF	TGCAGTGCTAGTGGGCTAGCGGGAGTGAAGGAGACCCAGTACTTC
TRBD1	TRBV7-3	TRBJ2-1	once	CASSPTTGGSYNEQFF	TGTGCCAGCAGCCCTACAACAGGGGGCAGCTACAATGAGCAGTTCTTC
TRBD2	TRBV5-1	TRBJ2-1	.	CASSPNPGTSNEQFF	TGCGCCAGCAGCCCTAATCCCGGGACTAGCAATGAGCAGTTCTTC
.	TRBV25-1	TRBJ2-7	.	CASSVQEGEQYF	TGTGCCAGCAGTGTCCAGGAGGGCGAGCAGTACTTC
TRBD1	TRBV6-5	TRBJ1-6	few	CASSYGGGTGPSPLHF	TGTGCCAGCAGTTACGGGGGCGGGACAGGGCCATCACCCCTCCACTTT
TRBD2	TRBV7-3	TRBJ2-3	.	CASSLSGRGSDTQYF	TGTGCCAGCAGCCTAAGCGGGAGAGGGTCAGATACGCAGTATTTT
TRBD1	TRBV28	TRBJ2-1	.	CASSLFTGTGRVGRYNEQFF	TGTGCCAGCAGTTTATTCACCGGGACAGGGAGGGTTGGGAGATACAATGAGCAGTTCTTC
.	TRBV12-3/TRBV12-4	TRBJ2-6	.	CASSNPTSGANVLTF	TGTGCCAGCAGTAACCCCACGTCTGGGGCCAACGTCCTGACTTTC
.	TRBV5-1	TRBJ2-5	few	CASSLTPQETQYF	TGCGCCAGCAGCTTGACTCCCCAAGAGACCCAGTACTTC
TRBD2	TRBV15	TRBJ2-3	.	CATSSFGLAGAEDTQYF	TGTGCCACCAGCAGTTTCGGGCTAGCGGGAGCGGAAGATACGCAGTATTTT
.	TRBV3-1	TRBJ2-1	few	CASSQAAGDYNEQFF	TGTGCCAGCAGCCAAGCAGCGGGCGACTACAATGAGCAGTTCTTC
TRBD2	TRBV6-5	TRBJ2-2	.	CASSYSGLAGGHTGELFF	TGTGCCAGCAGTTACTCCGGACTAGCGGGGGGGCACACCGGGGAGCTGTTTTTT
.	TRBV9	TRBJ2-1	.	CASSTTDRNEQFF	TGTGCCAGCAGTACGACAGATAGGAATGAGCAGTTCTTC
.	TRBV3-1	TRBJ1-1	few	CASTAVNTEAFF	TGTGCCAGCACCGCGGTGAACACTGAAGCTTTCTTT
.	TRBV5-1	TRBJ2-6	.	CASSLQGNSGANVLTF	TGCGCCAGCAGCTTGCAGGGCAACTCTGGGGCCAACGTCCTGACTTTC
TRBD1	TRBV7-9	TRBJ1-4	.	CASTLPGTGGEKLFF	TGTGCCAGCACCCTACCCGGGACAGGGGGTGAAAAACTGTTTTTT
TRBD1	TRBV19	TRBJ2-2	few	CASSLGTGLNGELFF	TGTGCCAGTTCACTAGGGACAGGCTTAAACGGGGAGCTGTTTTTT
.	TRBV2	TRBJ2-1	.	CASSGTNNEQFF	TGTGCCAGCAGTGGAACAAACAATGAGCAGTTCTTC
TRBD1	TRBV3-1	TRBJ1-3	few	CASSQARTGAGNTIYF	TGTGCCAGCAGCCAAGCCCGGACAGGGGCTGGAAACACCATATATTTT
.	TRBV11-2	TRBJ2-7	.	CASSLDRVGAYEQYF	TGTGCCAGCAGCTTAGATCGGGTCGGAGCCTACGAGCAGTACTTC
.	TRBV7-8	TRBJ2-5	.	CASSPENREEETQYF	TGTGCCAGCAGCCCAGAGAACAGGGAGGAAGAGACCCAGTACTTC
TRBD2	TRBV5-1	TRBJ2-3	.	CASSVGTSASTDTQYF	TGCGCCAGCAGCGTAGGGACTAGCGCTTCCACAGATACGCAGTATTTT
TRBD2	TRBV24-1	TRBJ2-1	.	CATALAGDYNEQFF	TGTGCCACCGCACTAGCGGGCGATTACAATGAGCAGTTCTTC